This T cell receptor (beta chain) was obtained from a study of T cell repertoires in cytomegalovirus infection. The overall study: Based on public TCR beta signatures, there were indications of CMV infection and of a matching HLA type.

Per germline, CDR1 SGHVS and CDR2 FNYEAQ. This CDR3 spans 16 amino acids. V dropped 2 bases and J dropped 8; count of bases not matched to a gene: 14. TCRdb called the reads again in MiXCR, with one record for every CDR3 protein. The table has roughly 500,000 distinct CDR3 sequences, around 11% seen once. About this clonotype: No antigen is known for it.

Regarding the study as a whole: The study identified carriers of CMV plus the relevant HLA from cumulative public TCR beta family frequency. CMV-specific TCR beta clonotypes restricted by HLA-C were the ones dominating the ex vivo response.

This TCR came from a human donor in good health (CMV status not recorded). Some clones in this sample may be carry-over from other donors' samples. Sequencing input: PBMCs. The chain is built from TRBV7-6 and TRBJ1-1; 7 bases are a match to TRBD1. The CDR3 DNA sequence: TGTGCCAGCAGCTTACGCCGGGACAGAAGAGATAACGAAGCTTTCTTT. Protein: CASSLRRDRRDNEAFF.